A single sample gave rise to the 13 T cell receptor beta chains below, sequenced in a study of PD-1 blockade in classical Hodgkin lymphoma. Produced via immunoSEQ multiplex PCR; TCRdb's table is partial and in-frame only. The repertoire consists of 15,000 to 25,000 clones, with less than 90% occurring once and the leading ten covering roughly 2.5%. Documented time point: cycle 4 day 1 (C4D1), after five to seven weeks of nivolumab. Each patient relapsed following autologous stem cell transplantation, and prior brentuximab vedotin exposure differed. The study purified CD4+ T cells from thawed PBMCs using magnetic negative selection. Sequenced here: CD4+ T cells from blood, sampled before the fourth cycle of nivolumab. The receptors originated from a human donor with classical Hodgkin lymphoma.

This chain connects TRBV28 to TRBJ2-7; D is ambiguous. Germline values: CDR1 MDHEN, CDR2 SYDVKM. The germline V and J ends were trimmed by 2 bases and 2 bases, with 1 base remaining between them. The CDR3 covers 11 residues. CDR3 sequence: CASSLPYEQYF. CDR3 nucleotide sequence: TGTGCCAGCAGTTTACCCTACGAGCAGTACTTC.

This clone showed up just once. The chain carries TRBV7-3 and TRBJ2-5, with D perhaps TRBD2 (6 bases). V lost 5 bases, J lost 5 bases, and 12 bases lay in between. CDR3 length equals 13 residues. Germline V lookup: CDR1 SGHTA, CDR2 FQGTGA. CDR3 coding DNA: TGTGCCAGCAGCCGGAGGGCAGGGGAGACCCAGTACTTC. Translation: CASSRRAGETQYF.

CDR3 nucleotides: TGCGCCAGCAGTGTAGGACAGGTCTACGAGCAGTACTTC. This encodes CASSVGQVYEQYF. This rearrangement joins TRBV10-2 to TRBJ2-7; TRBD1 matches at 7 bases. This CDR3 spans 13 amino acids. Germline CDR1 is WSHSY and CDR2 is SAAADI. The V and J ends lost 4 bases and 3 bases, in that order; junction bases with no gene match: 3.

V usage is TRBV5-1 and J usage is TRBJ1-1; tentatively, D is TRBD1 (5 bases). The germline V gene has CDR1 SGHRS and CDR2 YFSETQ. The CDR3 covers 12 residues. Trimming pared 3 bases from V and 3 bases from J, leaving 6 bases between. DNA for the CDR3: TGCGCCAGCAGCTGGGGGTACACTGAAGCTTTCTTT. This codes for CASSWGYTEAFF.

This clone was observed a few times. The V and J genes are TRBV19 and TRBJ2-3; D is possibly TRBD1 (5 bases). The CDR3 spans 13 residues. V shed 4 bases and J shed 2 bases, with 7 bases lying between them. Germline CDR1 is LNHDA and CDR2 is SQIVND (reference sequence). CDR3 amino acids: CASSRQITDTQYF. The CDR3 DNA sequence: TGTGCCAGTAGTAGACAGATCACAGATACGCAGTATTTT.

J is TRBJ2-2 and V is TRBV29-1; D gene ambiguous. V lost 6 bases to trimming and J lost 0 bases, with 8 bases between them. Germline V gene sequence: CDR1 SQVTM, CDR2 ANQGSEA. The CDR3 consists of 13 residues. The CDR3 DNA follows: TGCAGCGTCGTCACCGCGAACACCGGGGAGCTGTTTTTT. Residues: CSVVTANTGELFF.

This sequence joins TRBV20-1 and TRBJ2-7, with D unclear. Germline V gene lookup returns CDR1 DFQATT and CDR2 SNEGSKA (reference sequence). The CDR3 sequence is 11 residues long. V lost 0 bases, J lost 6 bases, and 6 bases lay in between. The CDR3 bases are TGCAGTGCTAGAGAGTTGGTCGAGCAGTACTTC. Translating it yields CSARELVEQYF.

The rearrangement joins TRBV29-1 to TRBJ1-1; possible D gene TRBD1, 6 bases. V lost 4 bases, J lost 5 bases, and 11 bases lay in between. CDR1 and CDR2 from the germline V gene are SQVTM and ANQGSEA. The CDR3 has 12 amino acids. For the CDR3, the DNA is TGCAGCGTTGCGGTAGGGGGGACTGAAGCTTTCTTT. Amino acid sequence: CSVAVGGTEAFF. Based on the CDR3 plus reference TRBV29-1 and TRBJ1-1, the full variable domain is SAVISQKPSRDICQRGTSLTIQCQVDSQVTMMFWYRQQPGQSLTLIATANQGSEATYESGFVIDKFPISRPNLTFSTLTVSNMSPEDSSIYLCSVAVGGTEAFFGQGTRLTVV.

The rearrangement uses TRBV5-1 and TRBJ2-1; maybe TRBD1 (6 bases). CDR3 length equals 16 residues. Trimming left V 4 bases short and J 9 bases short, with 23 bases between. CDR1 and CDR2 from the germline V gene are SGHRS and YFSETQ. This CDR3 is CASSKSTYQGSGEQFF. The CDR3 nucleotides are TGCGCCAGCAGCAAGAGTACCTACCAGGGGTCGGGTGAGCAGTTCTTC.

The chain combines TRBV2 with TRBJ2-3; D assignment may be TRBD1 or TRBD2 (5 bases each). The V and J ends lost 8 bases and 2 bases respectively, with 20 bases between them. Germline V gene lookup returns CDR1 SNHLY and CDR2 FYNNEI. There are 16 residues in the CDR3. CDR3 nucleotides: TGTGCCAGCTTCCTCGAAGGGGAGTTCGACACAGATACGCAGTATTTT. Protein product: CASFLEGEFDTDTQYF.

J is TRBJ2-7 and V is TRBV7-9, with TRBD1 matching 11 bases. V was pared by 0 bases and J by 4 bases, with 5 bases of the junction left unmatched. CDR3 size: 16 residues. Germline loops: CDR1 SEHNR, CDR2 FQNEAQ (reference sequence). This CDR3 reads CASSLARGQGAYEQYF. The CDR3 DNA sequence: TGTGCCAGCAGCTTAGCTCGCGGACAGGGGGCTTACGAGCAGTACTTC.

V is TRBV19 and J is TRBJ1-5; TRBD1 is a possible D gene (5 bases). Germline V gene lookup returns CDR1 LNHDA and CDR2 SQIVND (reference sequence). The CDR3 is 15 residues long. The ends were cut back, 6 bases at V and 6 bases at J, with 18 bases in the middle. CDR3 in amino acids: CASSNNQGRGQPQHF. The CDR3 coding sequence is TGTGCCAGTAGCAATAATCAGGGAAGGGGTCAGCCCCAGCATTTT.

The genes are TRBV5-6 and TRBJ2-7; 9 bases map to TRBD2. The CDR3 is 15 amino acids. V lost 0 bases, J lost 3 bases, and 4 bases stayed unmatched. Per germline, CDR1 SGHDT and CDR2 YYEEEE. The CDR3 coding sequence is TGTGCCAGCAGCTTGGGACTAGCGGACCTCTACGAGCAGTACTTC. Translating it yields CASSLGLADLYEQYF.